This T cell receptor (beta chain) is drawn from a study of T cell repertoires in cytomegalovirus infection. The overall study: Recently identified HLA-C-restricted CMV epitopes were among the peptides used. Both a matching HLA type and CMV infection were indicated by public TCR beta signatures.

Comments on this clonotype: The antigen is unknown.

Findings and limits, study-wide: It was HLA-C-restricted CMV-specific TCR beta clonotypes that dominated the response ex vivo.

Germline assignment: CDR1 LGHDT and CDR2 YNNKEL (reference sequence). V was clipped by 4 bases and J by 5 bases; unmatched bases: 7. The CDR3 loop spans 14 amino acids. TCRdb redid the calling of the reads with MiXCR, one entry per CDR3 protein. Found here are 250,000 to 400,000 distinct CDR3 sequences, roughly 25% of them singletons; the top ten hold approximately 12%. Source: cultured PBMCs, taken from culture after CMV antigen stimulation. This TCR was sampled from a human donor in good health (CMV status not recorded). Some clones in this sample may be carry-over from other donors' samples. The chain is built from TRBV3-1 and TRBJ2-7; TRBD1 matches 8 bases. As DNA, the CDR3 is TGTGCCAGCAGCCTACGTTCAGGGGGCAACGAGCAGTACTTC. Amino acids: CASSLRSGGNEQYF.